This is a list of T cell receptor beta chains from one sample in a study of T cell repertoires in cytomegalovirus infection. TCRdb re-analysed the reads in MiXCR, keeping a single row per CDR3 protein. The table shows 150,000 to 200,000 distinct CDR3 sequences, with roughly 27% occurring only once. The sequenced sample consisted of PBMCs. Receptor source: a human donor in good health (CMV status not recorded). Some clones in this sample may be carry-over from other donors' samples. CDR3s leave out the opening cysteine and the closing phenylalanine or tryptophan. A D gene is named only where the DNA matches it firmly.

D: -; V: TRBV27; CDR3: ASSLSREGEKEKLF
D: -; V: TRBV2; CDR3: ASAKGGNEKLF
D: TRBD1; V: TRBV29-1; CDR3: SYYSGQAPGEQY
D: -; V: TRBV7-2; CDR3: ASLLGGLAAYNEQF
D: -; V: TRBV7-2; CDR3: ASSSAGQPTYEQY
D: TRBD1; V: TRBV13; CDR3: ASSRQGARGSPLH
D: TRBD1; V: TRBV2; CDR3: ASSETGGPGYT
D: -; V: TRBV6-8; CDR3: ASSYRGRYEQY
D: -; V: TRBV4-1; CDR3: ASSQRTEKNIQY
D: -; V: TRBV29-1; CDR3: SGANRGLVNTEAF
D: -; V: TRBV11-2; CDR3: ASSLDRLGGYT
D: TRBD1; V: TRBV6-2/TRBV6-3; CDR3: ASRRGQGVSPLH